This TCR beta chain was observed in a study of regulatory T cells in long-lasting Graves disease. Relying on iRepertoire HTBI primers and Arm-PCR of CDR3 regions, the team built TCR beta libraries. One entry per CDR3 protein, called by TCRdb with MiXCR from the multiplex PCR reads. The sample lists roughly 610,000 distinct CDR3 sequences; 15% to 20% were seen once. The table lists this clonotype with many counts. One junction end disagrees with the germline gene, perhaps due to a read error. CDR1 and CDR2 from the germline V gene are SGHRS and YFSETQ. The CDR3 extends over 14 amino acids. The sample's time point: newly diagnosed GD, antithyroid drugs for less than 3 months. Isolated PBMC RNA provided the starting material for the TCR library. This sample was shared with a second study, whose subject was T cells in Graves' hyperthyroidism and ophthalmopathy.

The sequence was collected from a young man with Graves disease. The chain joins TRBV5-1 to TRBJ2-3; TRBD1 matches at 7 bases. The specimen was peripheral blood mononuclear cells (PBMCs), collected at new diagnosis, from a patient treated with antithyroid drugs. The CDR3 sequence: CASSRDSSTDTQYF. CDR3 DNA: TGTGCCAGCAGCCGGGACAGTAGCACAGATACGCAGTATTTT.